This is a list of T cell receptor beta chains from one sample in a study of CD8+ T cells in alopecia areata. The data were produced by immunoSEQ multiplex PCR, yet TCRdb's version contains in-frame clones alone and is incomplete. The repertoire holds approximately 200,000 clones, roughly 60% seen once, with 5.5% to 6% in the top ten. The specimen comprised CD4+ T cells sorted from blood, sampled at week 24, from a patient treated with tofacitinib. The receptor set was obtained from a human donor with alopecia areata. Both conserved end residues are part of each CDR3. D genes are given only for firm matches. Rows give clone size only sometimes, using once, few, many, or a class for an expanded clone.

>15|TRBJ2-5|NA|NA|TRBV28
TGTGCCAGCAGTTTATCGGCCACTATGGGGGAGACCCAGTACTTC
CASSLSATMGETQYF
>16|TRBJ1-1|TRBD1|NA|TRBV28
TGTGCCAGCAGTTTACGGACAGGGGCGGGGAACACTGAAGCTTTCTTT
CASSLRTGAGNTEAFF
>17|TRBJ2-3|TRBD2|NA|TRBV9
TGTGCCAGCAGCGTAGGGGCAGCGGGGGACTACACAGATACGCAGTATTTT
CASSVGAAGDYTDTQYF
>16|TRBJ2-1|TRBD2|NA|TRBV4-2
TGTGCCAGCAGCCCTCGGACTAGCGGGGAATACAATGAGCAGTTCTTC
CASSPRTSGEYNEQFF
>11|TRBJ2-1|NA|NA|TRBV29-1
TGCAGCGTGGACCCTGGGTATGAGCAGTTCTTC
CSVDPGYEQFF
>15|TRBJ2-2|TRBD1|NA|TRBV5-1
TGCGCCAGCAGCTTCAGGACAGGGACGAACGGGGAGCTGTTTTTT
CASSFRTGTNGELFF
>13|TRBJ2-7|TRBD2|NA|TRBV6-1
TGTGCCAGCGCCCTAGCGGGCCCCTACGAGCAGTACTTC
CASALAGPYEQYF
>14|TRBJ1-5|NA|few|TRBV6-5
TGTGCCAGCAGAAGGGGCGAAAGCAATCAGCCCCAGCATTTT
CASRRGESNQPQHF
>11|TRBJ1-2|TRBD1|few|TRBV29-1
TGCAGCGGCCGGACAGGGAACGGCTACACCTTC
CSGRTGNGYTF
>13|TRBJ2-5|TRBD1|NA|TRBV29-1
TGCAGCGTGCCGACAGGGGCAGGAGAGACCCAGTACTTC
CSVPTGAGETQYF
>14|TRBJ1-1|NA|NA|TRBV5-1
TGCGCCAGCAGCTTCTCTGACAGACGAACAGAAGCTTTCTTT
CASSFSDRRTEAFF
>14|TRBJ1-2|NA|NA|TRBV7-9
TGTGCCAGCAGCGCCAGTGGGGGAGGTCATGGCTACACCTTC
CASSASGGGHGYTF
>14|TRBJ2-5|NA|once|TRBV5-1
TGCGCCAGCAGCTTGGAGGGCCGCCAAGAGACCCAGTACTTC
CASSLEGRQETQYF
>15|TRBJ1-1|TRBD1|NA|TRBV15
TGTGCCACCAGCAGACGGGGGCAGGGGGGCACTGAAGCTTTCTTT
CATSRRGQGGTEAFF
>16|TRBJ1-4|TRBD1|few|TRBV6-5
TGTGCCAGCAGTTATCACAGGGGGCCAACTAATGAAAAACTGTTTTTT
CASSYHRGPTNEKLFF
>14|TRBJ1-1|NA|once|TRBV29-1
TGCAGCGTTGTTGGTGGCACATTTAACACTGAAGCTTTCTTT
CSVVGGTFNTEAFF
>12|TRBJ2-7|NA|NA|TRBV28
TGTGCCAGTCCCGGGGCGACGGGCGAGCAGTACTTC
CASPGATGEQYF
>16|TRBJ2-2|NA|few|TRBV14
TGTGCCAGCAGCCAAGCCACTATAACGAACACCGGGGAGCTGTTTTTT
CASSQATITNTGELFF
>15|TRBJ2-7|NA|NA|TRBV5-4
TGTGCCAGCAGCTTGCAGGGGCCGACTCTCTACGAGCAGTACTTC
CASSLQGPTLYEQYF
>13|TRBJ2-7|NA|NA|TRBV30
TGTGCCTGGAGCGCTGGGAGACTCTACGAGCAGTACTTC
CAWSAGRLYEQYF
>13|TRBJ1-4|TRBD1|NA|TRBV18
TGTGCCAGCTCACCGGACAGGGCTGAAAAACTGTTTTTT
CASSPDRAEKLFF